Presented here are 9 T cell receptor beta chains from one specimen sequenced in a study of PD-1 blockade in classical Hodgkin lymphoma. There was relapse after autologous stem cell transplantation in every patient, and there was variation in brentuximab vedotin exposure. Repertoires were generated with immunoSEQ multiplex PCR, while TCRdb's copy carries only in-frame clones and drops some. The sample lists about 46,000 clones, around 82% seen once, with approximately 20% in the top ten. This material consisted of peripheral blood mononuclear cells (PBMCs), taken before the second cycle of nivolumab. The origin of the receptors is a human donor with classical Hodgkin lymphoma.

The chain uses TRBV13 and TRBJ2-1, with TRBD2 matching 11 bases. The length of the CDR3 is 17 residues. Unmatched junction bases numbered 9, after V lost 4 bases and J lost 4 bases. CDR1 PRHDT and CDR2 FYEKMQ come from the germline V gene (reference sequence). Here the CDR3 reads CASSSRAGLAAYNEQFF. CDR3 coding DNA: TGTGCCAGCAGCTCCCGGGCGGGACTAGCGGCTTACAATGAGCAGTTCTTC.

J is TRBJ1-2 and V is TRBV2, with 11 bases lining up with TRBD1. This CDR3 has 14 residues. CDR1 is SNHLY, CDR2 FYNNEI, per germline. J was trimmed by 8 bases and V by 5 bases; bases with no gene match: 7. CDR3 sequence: CASSLDRGQKGYTF. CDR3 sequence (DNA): TGTGCCAGCAGTCTGGACAGGGGGCAAAAAGGCTACACCTTC.

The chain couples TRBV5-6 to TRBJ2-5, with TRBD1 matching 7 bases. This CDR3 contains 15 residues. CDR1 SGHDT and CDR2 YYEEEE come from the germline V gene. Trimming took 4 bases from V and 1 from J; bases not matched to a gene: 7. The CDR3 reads CASSPTGARQETQYF. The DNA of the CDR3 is TGTGCCAGCAGCCCCACAGGGGCGCGCCAAGAGACCCAGTACTTC.

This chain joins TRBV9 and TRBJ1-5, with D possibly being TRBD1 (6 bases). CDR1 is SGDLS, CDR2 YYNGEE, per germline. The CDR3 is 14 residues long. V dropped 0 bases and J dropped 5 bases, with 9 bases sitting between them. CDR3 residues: CASSVEGGDQPQHF. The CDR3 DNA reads TGTGCCAGCAGCGTAGAAGGGGGTGATCAGCCCCAGCATTTT.

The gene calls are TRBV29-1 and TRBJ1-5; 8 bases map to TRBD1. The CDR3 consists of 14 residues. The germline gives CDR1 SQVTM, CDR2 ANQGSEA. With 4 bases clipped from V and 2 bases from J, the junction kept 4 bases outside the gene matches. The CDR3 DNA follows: TGCAGCGTTGCCGGGGGACAGGGCAATCAGCCCCAGCATTTT. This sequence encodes CSVAGGQGNQPQHF. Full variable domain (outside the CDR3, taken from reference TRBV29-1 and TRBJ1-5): SAVISQKPSRDICQRGTSLTIQCQVDSQVTMMFWYRQQPGQSLTLIATANQGSEATYESGFVIDKFPISRPNLTFSTLTVSNMSPEDSSIYLCSVAGGQGNQPQHFGDGTRLSIL.

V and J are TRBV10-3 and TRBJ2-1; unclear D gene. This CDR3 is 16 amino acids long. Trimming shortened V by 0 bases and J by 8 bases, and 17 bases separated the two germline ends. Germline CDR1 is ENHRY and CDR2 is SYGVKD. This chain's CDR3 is CAISESLLVTSYEQFF. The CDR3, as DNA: TGTGCCATCAGTGAGTCGTTGCTAGTTACCTCCTATGAGCAGTTCTTC.

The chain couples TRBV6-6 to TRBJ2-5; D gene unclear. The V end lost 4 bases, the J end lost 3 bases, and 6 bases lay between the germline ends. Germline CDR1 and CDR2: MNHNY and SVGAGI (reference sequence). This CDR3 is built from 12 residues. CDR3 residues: CASSLVKETQYF. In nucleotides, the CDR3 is TGTGCCAGCAGTTTGGTAAAAGAGACCCAGTACTTC.

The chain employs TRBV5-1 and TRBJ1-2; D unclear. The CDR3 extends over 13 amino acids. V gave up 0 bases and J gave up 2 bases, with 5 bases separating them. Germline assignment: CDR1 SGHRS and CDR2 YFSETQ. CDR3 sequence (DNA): TGCGCCAGCAGCTTGGGGCTGAACTATGGCTACACCTTC. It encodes CASSLGLNYGYTF.

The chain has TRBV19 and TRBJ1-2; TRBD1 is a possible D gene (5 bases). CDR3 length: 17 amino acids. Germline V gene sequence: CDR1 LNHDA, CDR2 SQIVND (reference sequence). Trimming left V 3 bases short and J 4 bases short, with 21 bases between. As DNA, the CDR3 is TGTGCCAGTAGTATCGGGGGTCGGGGCGCCGGGCCCTATGGCTACACCTTC. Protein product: CASSIGGRGAGPYGYTF.